A selection of T cell receptor beta chains follows, all from one sample in a study of blood T cell repertoires in COVID-19. Clones were sequenced by immunoSEQ multiplex PCR, and TCRdb holds only the in-frame ones, with some missing. The sample lists about 77,000 clones, more than 70% occurring once. Sequenced material: peripheral blood. The receptors were sampled from a man between 70 and 80 years old with active or convalescent COVID-19. The CDR3 runs from the conserved cysteine through the conserved F or W. Each record gives: CDR3 length, clone size, J gene, D gene, V gene, CDR3 protein, CDR3 DNA. D genes are given only for firm matches. Some rows mark clone size as missing; the rest say once, few, many or name a class of expanded clone.

length: 15
size: .
J: TRBJ2-7
D: TRBD2
V: TRBV6-5
CDR3: CATQRLPSGTYEQYF
DNA: TGTGCCACCCAGCGTCTTCCTAGCGGGACCTACGAGCAGTACTTC

length: 13
size: .
J: TRBJ2-7
D: .
V: TRBV23-1
CDR3: CASRTIRNYEQYF
DNA: TGCGCCAGCAGGACAATACGCAATTACGAGCAGTACTTC

length: 13
size: .
J: TRBJ1-5
D: .
V: TRBV5-1
CDR3: CASSLSSGQPQHF
DNA: TGCGCCAGCAGCTTGTCTTCCGGGCAGCCCCAGCATTTT

length: 15
size: .
J: TRBJ2-5
D: TRBD2
V: TRBV2
CDR3: CASSETSGLLKTQYF
DNA: TGTGCCAGCAGTGAGACTAGCGGACTCTTAAAGACCCAGTACTTC

length: 16
size: .
J: TRBJ2-3
D: TRBD2
V: TRBV24-1
CDR3: CATSDPSGVGTDTQYF
DNA: TGTGCCACCAGTGACCCGAGCGGGGTAGGTACAGATACGCAGTATTTT

length: 14
size: .
J: TRBJ2-5
D: .
V: TRBV11-3
CDR3: CASSLTEAQETQYF
DNA: TGTGCCAGCAGCTTGACAGAAGCCCAAGAGACCCAGTACTTC

length: 14
size: .
J: TRBJ1-6
D: TRBD1
V: TRBV3-1/TRBV3-2
CDR3: CASSQGTGGSPLHF
DNA: TGTGCCAGCAGCCAAGGGACAGGAGGCTCACCCCTCCACTTT

length: 14
size: once
J: TRBJ2-4
D: .
V: TRBV30
CDR3: CAWSVRGAKNIQYF
DNA: TGTGCCTGGAGTGTACGGGGGGCCAAAAACATTCAGTACTTC

length: 17
size: .
J: TRBJ2-3
D: TRBD2
V: TRBV7-9
CDR3: CASSLDVLAGATDTQYF
DNA: TGTGCCAGCAGCTTAGATGTGCTAGCGGGGGCCACAGATACGCAGTATTTT

length: 13
size: .
J: TRBJ1-5
D: TRBD1
V: TRBV28
CDR3: CASSQDRGLPQHF
DNA: TGTGCCAGCAGCCAAGACAGGGGGTTGCCCCAGCATTTT

length: 15
size: .
J: TRBJ1-3
D: .
V: TRBV18
CDR3: CASSGPQGTGNTIYF
DNA: TGTGCCAGCTCAGGCCCACAGGGCACTGGAAACACCATATATTTT